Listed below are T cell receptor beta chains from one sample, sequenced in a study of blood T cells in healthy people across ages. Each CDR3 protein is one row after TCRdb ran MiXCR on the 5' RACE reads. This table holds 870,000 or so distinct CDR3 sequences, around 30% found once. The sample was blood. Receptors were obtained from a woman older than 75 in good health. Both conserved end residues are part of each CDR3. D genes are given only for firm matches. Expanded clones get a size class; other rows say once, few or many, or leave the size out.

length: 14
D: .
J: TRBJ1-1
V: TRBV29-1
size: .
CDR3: CSVALDPGSTEAFF
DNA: TGCAGCGTTGCGTTGGACCCGGGAAGCACTGAAGCTTTCTTT

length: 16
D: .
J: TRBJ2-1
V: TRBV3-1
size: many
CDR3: CASSQDQLTVRNEQFF
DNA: TGTGCCAGCAGCCAAGATCAACTAACGGTCAGGAATGAGCAGTTCTTC

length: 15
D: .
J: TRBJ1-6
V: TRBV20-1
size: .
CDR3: CSARPGTGGNSPLHF
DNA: TGCAGTGCTAGACCCGGGACCGGGGGCAATTCACCCCTCCACTTT

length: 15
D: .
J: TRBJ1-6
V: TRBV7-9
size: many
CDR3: CASSLAWDGNSPLHF
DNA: TGTGCCAGCAGCTTAGCTTGGGACGGGAATTCACCCCTCCACTTT

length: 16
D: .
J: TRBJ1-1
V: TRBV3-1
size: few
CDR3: CASSQVLLQGNTEAFF
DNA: TGTGCCAGCAGCCAAGTTTTATTGCAGGGAAACACTGAAGCTTTCTTT

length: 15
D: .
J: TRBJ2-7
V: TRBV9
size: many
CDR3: CASSVTPAGDYEQYF
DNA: TGTGCCAGCAGCGTAACCCCGGCAGGGGACTACGAGCAGTACTTC

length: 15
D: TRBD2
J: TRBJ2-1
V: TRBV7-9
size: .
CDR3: CASSLRTSGGDEQFF
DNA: TGTGCCAGCAGCCTCCGGACTAGCGGGGGCGATGAGCAGTTCTTC

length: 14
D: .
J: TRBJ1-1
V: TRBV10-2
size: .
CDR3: CASSVGARNTEAFF
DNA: TGCGCCAGCAGTGTGGGAGCCAGGAACACTGAAGCTTTCTTT

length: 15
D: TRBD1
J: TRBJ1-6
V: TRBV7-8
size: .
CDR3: CASSLADRVKSPLHF
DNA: TGTGCCAGCAGCTTAGCGGACAGGGTGAAATCACCCCTCCACTTT

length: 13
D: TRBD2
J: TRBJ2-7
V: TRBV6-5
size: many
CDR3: CASERGRQGEQYF
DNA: TGTGCCAGCGAGCGGGGGCGCCAAGGCGAGCAGTACTTC

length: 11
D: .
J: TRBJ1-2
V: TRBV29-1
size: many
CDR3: CSGGTGFGYTF
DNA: TGCAGCGGGGGAACAGGATTTGGCTACACCTTC

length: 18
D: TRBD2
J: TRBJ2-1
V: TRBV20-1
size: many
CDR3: CSARSSLTSGHSYNEQFF
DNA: TGCAGTGCTAGGTCCAGCCTGACTAGCGGCCACTCCTACAATGAGCAGTTCTTC

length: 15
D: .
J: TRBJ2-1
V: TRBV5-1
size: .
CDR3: CAGSLGASGYNEQFF
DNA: TGCGCCGGCAGCTTGGGCGCCAGCGGTTACAATGAGCAGTTCTTC

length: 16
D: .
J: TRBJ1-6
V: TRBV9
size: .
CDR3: CASSEYLAGGDSPLHF
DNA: TGTGCCAGCAGCGAATACCTGGCGGGCGGGGACTCACCCCTCCACTTT

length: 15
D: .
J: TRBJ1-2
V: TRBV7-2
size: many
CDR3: CASSSLPGRDDGYTF
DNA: TGTGCCAGCAGCTCTCTTCCCGGGCGAGACGATGGCTACACCTTC

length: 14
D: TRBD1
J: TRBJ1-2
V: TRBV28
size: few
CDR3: CASRITGGPRGYTF
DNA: TGTGCCAGCAGAATAACAGGGGGCCCAAGGGGCTACACCTTC

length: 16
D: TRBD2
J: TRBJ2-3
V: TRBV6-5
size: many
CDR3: CASSREPGLASDTQYF
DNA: TGTGCCAGCAGTCGCGAACCGGGACTAGCGTCAGATACGCAGTATTTT

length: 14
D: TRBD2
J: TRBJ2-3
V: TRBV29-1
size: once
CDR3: CSVPLAVSTDTQYF
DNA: TGCAGCGTCCCACTAGCGGTGAGCACAGATACGCAGTATTTT

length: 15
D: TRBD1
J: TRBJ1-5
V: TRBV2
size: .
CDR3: CASGQGEMGNQPQHF
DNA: TGTGCCAGCGGACAGGGGGAAATGGGCAATCAGCCCCAGCATTTT

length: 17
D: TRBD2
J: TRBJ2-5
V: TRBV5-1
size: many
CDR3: CASSSSGTSGFQETQYF
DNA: TGCGCCAGCAGCTCGAGCGGGACTAGCGGGTTCCAAGAGACCCAGTACTTC

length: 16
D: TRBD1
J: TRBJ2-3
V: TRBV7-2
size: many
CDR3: CASSGVGTGGLDTQYF
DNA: TGTGCCAGCAGCGGGGTCGGGACAGGGGGCTTAGATACGCAGTATTTT

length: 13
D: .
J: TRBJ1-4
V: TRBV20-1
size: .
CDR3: CIAPRGNDEKLFF
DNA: TGCATTGCGCCTCGAGGAAACGATGAAAAACTGTTTTTT

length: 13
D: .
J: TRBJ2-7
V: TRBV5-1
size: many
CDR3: CASSFTTDYEQYF
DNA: TGCGCCAGCAGCTTCACCACGGACTACGAGCAGTACTTC

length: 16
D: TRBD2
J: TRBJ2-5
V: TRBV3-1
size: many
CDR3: CASSQEGLGTKETQYF
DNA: TGTGCCAGCAGCCAAGAGGGACTAGGAACGAAAGAGACCCAGTACTTC

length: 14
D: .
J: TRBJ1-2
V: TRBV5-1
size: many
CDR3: CASSLASSGGSYTF
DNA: TGCGCCAGCAGTTTGGCCAGTTCGGGAGGTAGCTACACCTTC

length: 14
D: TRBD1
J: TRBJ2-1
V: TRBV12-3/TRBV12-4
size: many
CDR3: CASSFFRQGNEQFF
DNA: TGTGCCAGCAGCTTTTTCCGACAGGGGAATGAGCAGTTCTTC

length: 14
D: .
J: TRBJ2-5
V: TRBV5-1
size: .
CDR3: CASSEVGFQETQYF
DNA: TGCGCCAGCAGCGAGGTGGGATTCCAAGAGACCCAGTACTTC

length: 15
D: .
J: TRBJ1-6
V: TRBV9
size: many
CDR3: CASSENRVENSPLHF
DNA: TGTGCCAGCAGCGAGAACAGGGTGGAAAATTCACCCCTCCACTTT

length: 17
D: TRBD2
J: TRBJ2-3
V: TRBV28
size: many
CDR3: CASSPMGLAGATDTQYF
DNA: TGTGCCAGCAGTCCTATGGGACTAGCGGGGGCCACAGATACGCAGTATTTT

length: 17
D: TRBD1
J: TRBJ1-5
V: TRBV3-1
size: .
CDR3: CASSQGIGTVSNQPQHF
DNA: TGTGCCAGCAGCCAAGGTATTGGGACAGTCAGCAATCAGCCCCAGCATTTT

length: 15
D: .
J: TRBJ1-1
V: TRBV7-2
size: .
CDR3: CACSEQGLMNTEAFF
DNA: TGTGCCTGCAGCGAACAGGGCTTAATGAACACTGAAGCTTTCTTT

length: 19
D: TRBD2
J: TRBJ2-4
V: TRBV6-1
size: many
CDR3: CASSKTSGGHLFDKNIQYF
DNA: TGTGCCAGCAGCAAGACTAGCGGGGGCCATCTTTTTGACAAAAACATTCAGTACTTC

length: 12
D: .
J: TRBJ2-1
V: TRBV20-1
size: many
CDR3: CSAHTMVLEQFF
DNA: TGCAGTGCTCATACTATGGTTCTTGAGCAGTTCTTC

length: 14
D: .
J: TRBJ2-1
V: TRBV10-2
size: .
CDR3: CASGGMGRVNERFF
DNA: TGCGCCAGCGGAGGAATGGGTAGGGTCAATGAGCGGTTCTTC

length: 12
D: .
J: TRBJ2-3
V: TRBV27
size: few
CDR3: CASSTGPDTQYF
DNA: TGTGCCAGCAGTACGGGGCCAGATACGCAGTATTTT

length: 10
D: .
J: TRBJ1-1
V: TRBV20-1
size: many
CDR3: CSAGSRQAFF
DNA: TGCAGTGCCGGTTCTCGTCAAGCTTTCTTT

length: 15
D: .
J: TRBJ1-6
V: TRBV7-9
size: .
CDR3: CASSLNAHSNSPLHF
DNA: TGTGCCAGCAGCTTAAACGCCCACAGTAATTCACCCCTCCACTTT

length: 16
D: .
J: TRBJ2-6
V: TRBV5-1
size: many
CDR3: CASSNGQGAGANVLTF
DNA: TGCGCCAGCAGCAACGGGCAGGGAGCTGGGGCCAACGTCCTGACTTTC

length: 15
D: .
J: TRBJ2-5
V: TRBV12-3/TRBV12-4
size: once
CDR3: CASSPTMDRYETQYF
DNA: TGTGCCAGCAGTCCTACCATGGACAGATACGAGACCCAGTACTTC

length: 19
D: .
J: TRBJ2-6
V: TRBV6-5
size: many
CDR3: CASSYSVGQISSGANVLTF
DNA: TGTGCCAGCAGTTACTCAGTTGGACAGATCAGCTCTGGGGCCAACGTCCTGACTTTC

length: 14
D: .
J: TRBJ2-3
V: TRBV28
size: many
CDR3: CASSLSRGGDTQYF
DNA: TGTGCCAGCAGTTTATCTCGGGGTGGAGATACGCAGTATTTT

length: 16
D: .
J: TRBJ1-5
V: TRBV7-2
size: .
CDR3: CASSPKTGSSNQPQHF
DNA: TGTGCCAGCAGCCCAAAGACAGGATCTAGCAATCAGCCCCAGCATTTT

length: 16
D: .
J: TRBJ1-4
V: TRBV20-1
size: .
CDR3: CSARDLRGATNEKLFF
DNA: TGCAGTGCTAGAGATTTAAGAGGGGCAACTAATGAAAAACTGTTTTTT

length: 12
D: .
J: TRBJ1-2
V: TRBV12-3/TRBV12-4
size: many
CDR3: CASSLRRTGYTF
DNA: TGTGCCAGCAGTTTACGGCGGACAGGCTACACCTTC

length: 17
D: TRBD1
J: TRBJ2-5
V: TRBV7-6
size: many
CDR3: CASSSPRDRGPRETQYF
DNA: TGTGCCAGCAGCTCTCCTCGGGACAGGGGGCCTCGAGAGACCCAGTACTTC

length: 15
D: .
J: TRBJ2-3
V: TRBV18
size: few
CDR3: CASSRLGGGTDTQYF
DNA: TGTGCCAGCTCCCGACTGGGGGGCGGCACAGATACGCAGTATTTT

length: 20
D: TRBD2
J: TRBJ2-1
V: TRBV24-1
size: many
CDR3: CATSDPTIDGRRNENNEQFF
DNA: TGTGCCACCAGTGATCCTACTATCGACGGGAGGAGGAACGAGAACAATGAGCAGTTCTTC

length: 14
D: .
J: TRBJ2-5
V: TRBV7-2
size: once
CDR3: CASSFTGFGETQYF
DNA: TGTGCCAGCAGCTTCACAGGGTTCGGAGAGACCCAGTACTTC

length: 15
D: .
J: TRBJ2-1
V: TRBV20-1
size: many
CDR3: CSARIRGGLYNEQFF
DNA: TGCAGTGCTAGGATAAGAGGCGGACTTTACAATGAGCAGTTCTTC

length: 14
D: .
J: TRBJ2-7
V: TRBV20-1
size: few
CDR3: CSASTPGSSYEQYF
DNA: TGCAGTGCTAGCACCCCGGGTTCCTCCTACGAGCAGTACTTC

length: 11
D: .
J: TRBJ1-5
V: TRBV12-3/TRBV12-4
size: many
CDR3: CASSSNQPQHF
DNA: TGTGCCAGCAGTTCAAATCAGCCCCAGCATTTT

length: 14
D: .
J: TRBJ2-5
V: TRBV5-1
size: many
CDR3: CASSPPLLGETQYF
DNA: TGCGCCAGCAGCCCCCCCCTGCTGGGGGAGACCCAGTACTTC

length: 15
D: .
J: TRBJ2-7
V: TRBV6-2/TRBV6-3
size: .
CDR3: CACTGYGGLYNEQYF
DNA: TGTGCCTGCACCGGGTATGGGGGGCTCTACAATGAGCAGTACTTC

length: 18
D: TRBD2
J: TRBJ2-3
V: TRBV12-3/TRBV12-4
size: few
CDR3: CASSITSGGGTSTDTQYF
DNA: TGTGCCAGCAGTATTACTAGCGGGGGGGGTACTAGCACAGATACGCAGTATTTT

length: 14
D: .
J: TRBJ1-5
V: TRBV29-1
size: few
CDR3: CSVVSPAGNQPQHF
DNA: TGCAGCGTTGTCAGCCCGGCGGGCAATCAGCCCCAGCATTTT

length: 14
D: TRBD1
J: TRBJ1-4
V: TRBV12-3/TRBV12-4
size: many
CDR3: CASSDRGLGEKLFF
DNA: TGTGCCAGCAGTGACAGGGGGCTAGGTGAAAAACTGTTTTTT

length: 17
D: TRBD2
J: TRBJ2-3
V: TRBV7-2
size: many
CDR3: CASSQPGLAGRTDTQYF
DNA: TGTGCCAGCAGCCAACCGGGACTAGCGGGGCGCACAGATACGCAGTATTTT

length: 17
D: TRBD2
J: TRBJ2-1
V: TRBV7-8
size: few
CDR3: CASSLTAGGPLYNEQFF
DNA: TGTGCCAGCAGCTTAACGGCGGGGGGGCCATTGTACAATGAGCAGTTCTTC

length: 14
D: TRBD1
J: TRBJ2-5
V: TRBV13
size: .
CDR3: CASSFSRGLGEQYF
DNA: TGTGCCAGCAGCTTCAGCAGGGGGCTAGGGGAGCAGTACTTC

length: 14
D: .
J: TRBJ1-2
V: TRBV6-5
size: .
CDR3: CASADRDGDRGYTF
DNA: TGTGCCAGCGCGGACCGGGACGGGGACCGCGGCTACACCTTC